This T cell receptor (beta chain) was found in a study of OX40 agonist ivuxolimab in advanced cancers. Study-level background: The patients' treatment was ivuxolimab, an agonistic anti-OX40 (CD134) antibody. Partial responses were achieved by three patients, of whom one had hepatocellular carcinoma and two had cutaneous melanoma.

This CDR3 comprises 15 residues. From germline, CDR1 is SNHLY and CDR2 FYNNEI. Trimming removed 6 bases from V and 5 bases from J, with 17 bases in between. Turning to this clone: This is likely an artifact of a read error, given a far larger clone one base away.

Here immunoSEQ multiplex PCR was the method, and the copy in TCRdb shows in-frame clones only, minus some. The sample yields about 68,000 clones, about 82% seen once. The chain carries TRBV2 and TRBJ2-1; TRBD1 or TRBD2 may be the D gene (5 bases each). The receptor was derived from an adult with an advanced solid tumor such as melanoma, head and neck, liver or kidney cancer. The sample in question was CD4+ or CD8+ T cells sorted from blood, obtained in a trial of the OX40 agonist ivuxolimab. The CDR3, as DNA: TGTGCCAGCAGCTTCCAGGGAGACGCCCACAATGAGCAGTTCTTC. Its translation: CASSFQGDAHNEQFF.